The rows below give T cell receptor beta chains drawn from one sample of a study of cytomegalovirus exposure and HLA in healthy donors. TCRdb's table, derived via immunoSEQ multiplex PCR, lists solely in-frame clones and lacks some. This repertoire shows fewer than 200,000 clones, about 81% found once; its top ten account for more than 0.75%. The sample was PBMCs. These receptors came from a girl aged 2 to 9 in good health and CMV-seropositive. CDR3s include the opening cysteine and the closing phenylalanine or tryptophan. A D gene is named only where the DNA matches it firmly. Rows give clone size only sometimes, using once, few, many, or a class for an expanded clone.

v_gene,abundance,j_gene,d_gene,len,CDR3aa,CDR3nt
TRBV18,-,TRBJ2-4,-,15,CASSPTRLAKNIQYF,TGTGCCAGCTCACCAACGCGGCTAGCCAAAAACATTCAGTACTTC
TRBV30,-,TRBJ2-7,TRBD2,17,CAWSGGTSGRGTYEQYF,TGTGCCTGGAGTGGTGGGACTAGCGGGAGGGGGACCTACGAGCAGTACTTC
TRBV19,-,TRBJ1-5,-,16,CASSVLYFTPNQPQHF,TGTGCCAGTAGTGTCTTGTACTTCACCCCCAATCAGCCCCAGCATTTT
TRBV2,-,TRBJ2-5,TRBD2,16,CASINYGLAGQETQYF,TGTGCCAGCATCAACTACGGACTAGCGGGACAAGAGACCCAGTACTTC
TRBV23-1,-,TRBJ2-7,-,13,CASSQGGRYEQYF,TGCGCCAGCAGTCAGGGAGGTAGGTACGAGCAGTACTTC
TRBV30,once,TRBJ1-2,-,14,CAWSRGDEDYGYTF,TGTGCCTGGAGTCGGGGGGATGAGGACTATGGCTACACCTTC
TRBV12-5,-,TRBJ1-3,TRBD1,21,CASGLGTWARQGDDSGNTIYF,TGTGCTAGTGGTTTGGGGACTTGGGCTCGACAGGGGGACGACTCTGGAAACACCATATATTTT
TRBV5-1,once,TRBJ2-4,TRBD2,18,CASRKGGRLAVAKNIQYF,TGCGCCAGCAGAAAGGGGGGCAGACTAGCGGTAGCCAAAAACATTCAGTACTTC
TRBV25-1,-,TRBJ2-3,-,13,CASSENQGDTQYF,TGTGCCAGCAGTGAGAATCAGGGGGATACGCAGTATTTT
TRBV2,-,TRBJ2-5,-,16,CASSEVPRGSEETQYF,TGTGCCAGCAGTGAAGTCCCCCGAGGTTCTGAAGAGACCCAGTACTTC
TRBV4-2,-,TRBJ2-7,TRBD2,16,CASSQGMGLAGYEQYF,TGTGCCAGCAGCCAAGGGATGGGACTAGCAGGGTACGAGCAGTACTTC
TRBV29-1,-,TRBJ2-5,TRBD2,16,CSVGPGTSGTQETQYF,TGCAGCGTTGGACCCGGGACTAGCGGGACTCAAGAGACCCAGTACTTC
TRBV30,once,TRBJ2-3,-,15,CAWSLPTSSADTQYF,TGTGCCTGGAGTCTCCCGACTAGTAGCGCAGATACGCAGTATTTT
TRBV30,-,TRBJ2-3,-,11,CAWTGSDTQYF,TGTGCCTGGACCGGGTCAGATACGCAGTATTTT
TRBV5-6,-,TRBJ1-5,-,15,CASSLGMRGGQPQHF,TGTGCCAGCAGCTTGGGGATGCGGGGCGGACAGCCCCAGCATTTT
TRBV27,-,TRBJ2-7,TRBD2,14,CASGLWGGSGEQYF,TGTGCCAGTGGGCTCTGGGGCGGGAGTGGCGAGCAGTACTTC
TRBV11-2,-,TRBJ2-5,-,16,CASSLEMRVPQETQYF,TGTGCCAGCAGCTTAGAGATGAGAGTTCCCCAAGAGACCCAGTACTTC
TRBV6-5,-,TRBJ2-7,TRBD2,15,CASRTYSGFSYEQYF,TGTGCCAGCAGAACCTATAGCGGGTTTTCCTACGAGCAGTACTTC
TRBV27,-,TRBJ2-5,-,15,CASSTPREYQETQYF,TGTGCCAGCAGCACGCCTAGGGAGTACCAAGAGACCCAGTACTTC
TRBV28,-,TRBJ1-4,-,13,CATTAFRGEKLFF,TGTGCCACCACGGCCTTTAGGGGCGAAAAACTGTTTTTT
TRBV9,-,TRBJ2-1,TRBD1,17,CASSVTEPGQRYNEQFF,TGTGCCAGCAGCGTAACCGAGCCGGGACAGCGATACAATGAGCAGTTCTTC
TRBV2,once,TRBJ1-1,-,15,CASSQALNPNTEAFF,TGTGCCAGCAGTCAGGCCCTAAATCCGAACACTGAAGCTTTCTTT
TRBV7-6,-,TRBJ2-4,-,17,CASSVSGAARAKNIQYF,TGTGCCAGCAGCGTCTCAGGGGCCGCAAGAGCCAAAAACATTCAGTACTTC
TRBV6-1,few,TRBJ1-4,-,14,CASSERTENEKLFF,TGTGCCAGCAGTGAGCGGACAGAAAATGAAAAACTGTTTTTT
TRBV7-9,-,TRBJ2-3,-,16,CASSSQGFGSTDTQYF,TGTGCCAGCAGTTCTCAGGGGTTTGGTAGCACAGATACGCAGTATTTT
TRBV19,-,TRBJ2-6,TRBD2,17,CASSITASGAGANVLTF,TGTGCCAGTAGTATTACGGCTAGCGGGGCTGGGGCCAACGTCCTGACTTTC
TRBV30,-,TRBJ2-5,-,14,CAWSGRNGGETQYF,TGTGCCTGGAGTGGTCGAAACGGGGGAGAGACCCAGTACTTC
TRBV25-1,-,TRBJ1-2,TRBD1,14,CASSESDRAGGYTF,TGTGCCAGCAGTGAGTCGGACAGGGCCGGCGGCTACACCTTC
TRBV5-8,once,TRBJ1-5,-,11,CASTLNQPQHF,TGTGCCAGCACCCTGAATCAGCCCCAGCATTTT
TRBV27,-,TRBJ2-7,-,14,CASSLTTGLYEQYF,TGTGCCAGCAGTTTAACGACAGGCCTATACGAGCAGTACTTC
TRBV28,-,TRBJ1-5,TRBD1,15,CASSQQVQGDQPQHF,TGTGCCAGCAGCCAACAGGTCCAGGGGGACCAGCCCCAGCATTTT
TRBV5-6,-,TRBJ1-1,TRBD1,14,CASSPTGAGTEAFF,TGTGCCAGCAGTCCGACAGGGGCCGGTACTGAAGCTTTCTTT
TRBV5-6,-,TRBJ1-3,-,15,CASSSSVVGGNTIYF,TGTGCCAGCAGCTCCTCGGTTGTCGGTGGAAACACCATATATTTT
TRBV2,-,TRBJ1-1,-,16,CASSDEGRTMNTEAFF,TGTGCCAGCAGTGATGAGGGCAGGACCATGAACACTGAAGCTTTCTTT
TRBV5-1,-,TRBJ1-5,-,13,CASSADLNQPQHF,TGCGCCAGCAGCGCGGATCTCAATCAGCCCCAGCATTTT
TRBV18,-,TRBJ2-3,TRBD2,15,CASSPTSGLGDTQYF,TGTGCCAGCTCCCCCACTAGCGGCCTCGGAGATACGCAGTATTTT
TRBV15,-,TRBJ2-3,-,13,CATSRDLGDTQYF,TGTGCCACCAGCAGAGATCTAGGAGATACGCAGTATTTT
TRBV6-6,once,TRBJ2-3,TRBD2,15,CASRRGGSFTDTQYF,TGTGCCAGCAGGAGGGGCGGGAGCTTCACAGATACGCAGTATTTT
TRBV7-9,-,TRBJ2-1,TRBD1,17,CSSSSGQVHEPYNEQFF,TGTTCCAGCAGCTCCGGACAGGTCCACGAACCCTACAATGAGCAGTTCTTC
TRBV30,once,TRBJ2-6,-,15,CAWSGGGSGANVLTF,TGTGCCTGGAGTGGTGGCGGCTCGGGGGCCAACGTCCTGACTTTC
TRBV9,-,TRBJ1-2,TRBD1,16,CASSSSRDSGIYGYTF,TGTGCCAGCAGCTCCTCCCGGGACAGCGGAATTTATGGCTACACCTTC
TRBV6-1,-,TRBJ1-2,TRBD1,14,CASSAGTGGYGYTF,TGTGCCAGCAGTGCCGGGACAGGGGGCTATGGCTACACCTTC
TRBV30,-,TRBJ2-7,TRBD1,13,CAWGPVGGHEQYF,TGTGCCTGGGGCCCTGTAGGGGGCCACGAGCAGTACTTC
TRBV11-2,-,TRBJ2-7,TRBD2,15,CASSFFAGGTYEQYF,TGTGCCAGCAGCTTTTTTGCGGGGGGGACCTACGAGCAGTACTTC
TRBV30,once,TRBJ2-3,TRBD1,15,CAWSPGQVATDTQYF,TGTGCCTGGAGTCCGGGACAGGTCGCGACAGATACGCAGTATTTT
TRBV30,-,TRBJ2-1,TRBD2,15,CAWSQLAGGPNEQFF,TGTGCCTGGAGTCAACTAGCGGGAGGGCCCAATGAGCAGTTCTTC